Presented here are 2 T cell receptor beta chains from one specimen sequenced in a study of identical twins. TCRdb recomputed calls from the 5' RACE reads with MiXCR, one row per CDR3 protein. The table includes hundreds of thousands of distinct CDR3 sequences, less than 8% detected once. The sample was also linked to a second study, of yellow fever vaccine responses in identical twins.

The sample was memory (CD45RO+) T cells sorted from blood. The source is a woman aged 18-29 years in good health.

This clonotype was seen at least ten times. The chain uses TRBV2 and TRBJ1-5, with D unclear. The germline gives CDR1 SNHLY, CDR2 FYNNEI. The CDR3 covers 13 residues. The germline V and J ends were trimmed by 6 bases and 3 bases, with 9 bases remaining between them. Here the CDR3 DNA reads TGTGCCAGCAGGCGGGCCGACAATCAGCCCCAGCATTTT. Translated, it gives CASRRADNQPQHF.

In its sample, this clonotype was seen many times. The rearrangement uses TRBV9 and TRBJ2-6, with D perhaps TRBD1 (5 bases). V lost 3 bases and J lost 0, with 13 bases in between. The germline V gene has CDR1 SGDLS and CDR2 YYNGEE. The length of the CDR3 is 17 residues. The CDR3 loop is CASSAIGEFSGANVLTF. The CDR3 DNA follows: TGTGCCAGCAGCGCGATAGGGGAATTCTCTGGGGCCAACGTCCTGACTTTC.